This T cell receptor beta chain was documented in a study of blood T cell repertoires in COVID-19. From germline, CDR1 is MNHEY and CDR2 SVGAGI. The CDR3 extends over 13 amino acids. V was cut by 6 bases and J by 3 bases, with 11 bases left in between. Clones were sequenced by immunoSEQ multiplex PCR, and TCRdb holds only the in-frame ones, with some missing. Of about 90,000 clones listed, approximately 80% are singletons. This clone was recorded a few times. The clonotype was recovered from a woman aged 80 or over with active or convalescent COVID-19. This rearrangement joins TRBV6-5 to TRBJ1-1; D not resolved. Material for sequencing was peripheral blood. The CDR3 protein is CASSPRRDTEAFF. CDR3 DNA: TGTGCCAGCAGCCCCCGGCGGGACACTGAAGCTTTCTTT.